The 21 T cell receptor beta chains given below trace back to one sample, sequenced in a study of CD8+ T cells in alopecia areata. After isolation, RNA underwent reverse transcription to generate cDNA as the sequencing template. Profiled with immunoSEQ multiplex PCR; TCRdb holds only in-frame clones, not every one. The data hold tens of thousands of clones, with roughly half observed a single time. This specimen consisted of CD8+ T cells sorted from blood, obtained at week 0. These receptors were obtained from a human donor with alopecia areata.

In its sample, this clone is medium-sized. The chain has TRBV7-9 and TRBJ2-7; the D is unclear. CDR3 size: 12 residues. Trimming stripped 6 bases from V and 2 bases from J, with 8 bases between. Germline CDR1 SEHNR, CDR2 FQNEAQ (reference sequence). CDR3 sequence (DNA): TGTGCCAGCAGGGATGGAGCCTACGAGCAGTACTTC. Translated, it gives CASRDGAYEQYF.

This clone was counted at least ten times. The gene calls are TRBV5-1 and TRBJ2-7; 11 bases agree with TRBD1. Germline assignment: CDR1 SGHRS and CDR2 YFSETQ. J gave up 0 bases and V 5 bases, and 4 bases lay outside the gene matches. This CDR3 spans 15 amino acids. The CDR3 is CASSLDRGLSYEQYF. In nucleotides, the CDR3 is TGCGCCAGCAGTCTGGACAGGGGGCTCTCCTACGAGCAGTACTTC.

The CDR3 DNA follows: TGTGCCAGTAGTGCGGCGGGAAGCTACACAGATACGCAGTATTTT. Translated, it gives CASSAAGSYTDTQYF. The chain employs TRBV19 and TRBJ2-3; perhaps TRBD2 as D (6 bases). The CDR3 runs 15 residues. The germline CDR1 and CDR2 sequences are LNHDA and SQIVND (reference sequence). Trimming stripped 5 bases from V and 2 bases from J, with 14 bases between.

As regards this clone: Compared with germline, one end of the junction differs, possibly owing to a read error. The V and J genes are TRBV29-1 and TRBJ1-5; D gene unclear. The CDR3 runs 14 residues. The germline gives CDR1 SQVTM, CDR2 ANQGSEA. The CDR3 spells CSVEGEDGNQPQHF. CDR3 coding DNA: TGCAGCGTGGAAGGCGAAGATGGCAATCAGCCCCAGCATTTT.

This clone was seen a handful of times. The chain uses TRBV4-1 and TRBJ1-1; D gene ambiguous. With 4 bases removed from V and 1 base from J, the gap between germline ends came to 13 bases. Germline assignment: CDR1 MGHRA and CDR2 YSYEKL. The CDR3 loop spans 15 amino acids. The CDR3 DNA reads TGCGCCAGCAGCCCCCCCCGCCCTACGAACACTGAAGCTTTCTTT. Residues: CASSPPRPTNTEAFF.

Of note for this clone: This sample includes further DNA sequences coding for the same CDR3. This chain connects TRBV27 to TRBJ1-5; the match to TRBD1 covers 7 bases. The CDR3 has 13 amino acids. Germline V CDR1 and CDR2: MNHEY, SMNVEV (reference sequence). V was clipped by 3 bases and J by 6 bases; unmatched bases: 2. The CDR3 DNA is TGTGCCAGCAGTTTGACAGGGAGTCAGCCCCAGCATTTT. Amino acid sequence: CASSLTGSQPQHF.

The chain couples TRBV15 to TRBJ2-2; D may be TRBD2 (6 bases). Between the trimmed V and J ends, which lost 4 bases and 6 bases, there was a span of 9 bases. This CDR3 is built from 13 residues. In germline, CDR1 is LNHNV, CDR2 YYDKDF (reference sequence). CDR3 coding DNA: TGTGCCACCAGCACGGGAGCACCCGGGGAGCTGTTTTTT. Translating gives CATSTGAPGELFF.

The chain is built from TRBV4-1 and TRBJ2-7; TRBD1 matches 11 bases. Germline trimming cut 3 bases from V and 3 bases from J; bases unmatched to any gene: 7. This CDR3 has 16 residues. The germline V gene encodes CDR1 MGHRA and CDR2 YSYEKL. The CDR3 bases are TGCGCCAGCAGCCAGGTTGGACAGGGGGCTAGCTACGAGCAGTACTTC. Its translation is CASSQVGQGASYEQYF.

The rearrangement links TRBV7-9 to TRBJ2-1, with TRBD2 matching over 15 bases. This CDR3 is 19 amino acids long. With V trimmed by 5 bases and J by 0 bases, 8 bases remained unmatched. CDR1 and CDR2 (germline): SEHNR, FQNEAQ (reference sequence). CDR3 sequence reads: CASSMGLAGGLLSYNEQFF. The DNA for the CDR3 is TGTGCCAGCAGCATGGGACTAGCGGGAGGACTCCTCTCCTACAATGAGCAGTTCTTC. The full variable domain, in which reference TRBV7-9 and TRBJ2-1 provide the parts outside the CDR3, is DTGVSQNPRHKITKRGQNVTFRCDPISEHNRLYWYRQTLGQGPEFLTYFQNEAQLEKSRLLSDRFSAERPKGSFSTLEIQRTEQGDSAMYLCASSMGLAGGLLSYNEQFFGPGTRLTVL.

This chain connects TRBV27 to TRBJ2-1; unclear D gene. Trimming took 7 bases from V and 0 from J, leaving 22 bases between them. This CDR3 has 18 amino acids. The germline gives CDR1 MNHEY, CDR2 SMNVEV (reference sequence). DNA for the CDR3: TGTGCCAGCACCCCCTTGGGAATGTCAGGACCCTCCTACAATGAGCAGTTCTTC. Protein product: CASTPLGMSGPSYNEQFF.

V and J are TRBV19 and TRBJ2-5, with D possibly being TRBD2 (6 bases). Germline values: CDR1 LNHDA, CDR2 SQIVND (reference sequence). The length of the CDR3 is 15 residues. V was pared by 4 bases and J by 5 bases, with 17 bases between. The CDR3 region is CASSTRDSYRETQYF. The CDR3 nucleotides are TGTGCCAGTAGTACTAGGGACTCGTACCGGGAGACCCAGTACTTC.

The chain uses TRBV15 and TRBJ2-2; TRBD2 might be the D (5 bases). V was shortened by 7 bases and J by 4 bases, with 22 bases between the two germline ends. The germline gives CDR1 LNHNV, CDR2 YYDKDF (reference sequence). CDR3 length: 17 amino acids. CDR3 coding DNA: TGTGCCACCAACGAGGCCCGGACTGCATGGGGCACCGGGGAGCTGTTTTTT. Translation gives CATNEARTAWGTGELFF. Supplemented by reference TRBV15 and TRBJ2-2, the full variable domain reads DAMVIQNPRYQVTQFGKPVTLSCSQTLNHNVMYWYQQKSSQAPKLLFHYYDKDFNNEADTPDNFQSRRPNTSFCFLDIRSPGLGDTAMYLCATNEARTAWGTGELFFGEGSRLTVL.

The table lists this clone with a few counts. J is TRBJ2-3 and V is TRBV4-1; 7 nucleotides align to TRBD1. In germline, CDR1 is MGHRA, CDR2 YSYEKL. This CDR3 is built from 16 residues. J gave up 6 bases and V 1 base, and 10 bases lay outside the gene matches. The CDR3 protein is CASSQAQGREVDTQYF. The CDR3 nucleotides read TGCGCCAGCAGCCAAGCACAGGGGCGAGAGGTTGATACGCAGTATTTT.

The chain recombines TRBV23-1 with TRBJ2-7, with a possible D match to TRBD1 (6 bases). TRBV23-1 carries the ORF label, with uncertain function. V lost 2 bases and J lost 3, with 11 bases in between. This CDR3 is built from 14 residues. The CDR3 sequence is CASSQPGHHYEQYF. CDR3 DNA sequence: TGCGCCAGCAGTCAACCGGGACATCACTACGAGCAGTACTTC.

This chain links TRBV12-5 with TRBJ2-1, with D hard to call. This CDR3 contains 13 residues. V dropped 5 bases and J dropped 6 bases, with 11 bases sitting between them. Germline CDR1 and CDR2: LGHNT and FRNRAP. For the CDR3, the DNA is TGTGCTAGTGGTCCGCCCCTTTCCAATGAGCAGTTCTTC. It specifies CASGPPLSNEQFF.

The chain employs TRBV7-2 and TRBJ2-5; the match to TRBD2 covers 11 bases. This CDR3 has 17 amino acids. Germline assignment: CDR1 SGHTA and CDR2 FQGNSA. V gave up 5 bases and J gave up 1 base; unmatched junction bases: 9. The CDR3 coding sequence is TGTGCCAGCAGCCTTCGGACTAGCGGGTTCTTCCAAGAGACCCAGTACTTC. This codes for CASSLRTSGFFQETQYF.

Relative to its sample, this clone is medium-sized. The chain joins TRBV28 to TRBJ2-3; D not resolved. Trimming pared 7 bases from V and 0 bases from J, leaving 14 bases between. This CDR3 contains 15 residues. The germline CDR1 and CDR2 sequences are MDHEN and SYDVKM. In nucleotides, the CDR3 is TGTGCCAGCACCGCCCTATGGTCTAGCACAGATACGCAGTATTTT. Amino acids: CASTALWSSTDTQYF.

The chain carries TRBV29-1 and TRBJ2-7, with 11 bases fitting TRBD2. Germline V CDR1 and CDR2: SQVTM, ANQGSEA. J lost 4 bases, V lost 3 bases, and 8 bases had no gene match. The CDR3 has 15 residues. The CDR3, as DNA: TGCAGCGTTGAGGTACTAGCGGGAGATCGGTACGAGCAGTACTTC. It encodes CSVEVLAGDRYEQYF.

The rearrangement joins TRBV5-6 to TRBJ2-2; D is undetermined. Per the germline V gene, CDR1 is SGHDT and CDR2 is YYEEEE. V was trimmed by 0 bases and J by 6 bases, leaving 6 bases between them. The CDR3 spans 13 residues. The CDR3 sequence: CASSLGVPGELFF. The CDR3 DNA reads TGTGCCAGCAGCTTGGGGGTTCCCGGGGAGCTGTTTTTT.

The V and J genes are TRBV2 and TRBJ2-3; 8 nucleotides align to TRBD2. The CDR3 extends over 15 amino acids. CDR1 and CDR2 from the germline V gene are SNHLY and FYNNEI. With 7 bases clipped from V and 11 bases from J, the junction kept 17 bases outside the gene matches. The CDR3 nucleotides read TGTGCCAGCATGGGCACTAGCGGATCCTACCGGGGGCAGTATTTT. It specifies CASMGTSGSYRGQYF.

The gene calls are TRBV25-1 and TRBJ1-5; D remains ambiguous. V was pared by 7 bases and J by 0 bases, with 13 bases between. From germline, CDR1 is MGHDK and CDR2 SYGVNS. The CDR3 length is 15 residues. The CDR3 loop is CASTKTGNSNQPQHF. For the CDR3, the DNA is TGTGCCAGCACCAAAACGGGTAATAGCAATCAGCCCCAGCATTTT.